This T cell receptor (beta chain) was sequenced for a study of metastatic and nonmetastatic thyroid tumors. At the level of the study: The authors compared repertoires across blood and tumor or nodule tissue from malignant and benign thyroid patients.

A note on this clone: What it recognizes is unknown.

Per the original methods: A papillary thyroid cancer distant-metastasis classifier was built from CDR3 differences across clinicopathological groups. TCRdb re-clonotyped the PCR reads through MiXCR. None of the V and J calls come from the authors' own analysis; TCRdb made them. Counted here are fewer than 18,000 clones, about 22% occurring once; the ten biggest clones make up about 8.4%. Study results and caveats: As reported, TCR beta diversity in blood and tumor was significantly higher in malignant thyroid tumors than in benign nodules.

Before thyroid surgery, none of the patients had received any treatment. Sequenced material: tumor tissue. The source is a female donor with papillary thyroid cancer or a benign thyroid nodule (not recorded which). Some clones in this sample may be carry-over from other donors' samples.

In DNA form, the CDR3 reads TGTGCCAGCAGTTACTCAGGGACTAGCGGCTATGAGCAGTTCTTC. Amino acid sequence: CASSYSGTSGYEQFF. The chain has TRBV6-6 and TRBJ2-1, with 11 bases matching TRBD2. CDR1 and CDR2 from the germline V gene are MNHNY and SVGAGI (reference sequence). The junction had 3 bases not matched to a gene; V was cut back by 0 bases and J by 8 bases. The length of the CDR3 is 15 residues.